A single sample gave rise to the 9 T cell receptor beta chains below, sequenced in a study of stem cell transplantation in POMP-related autoinflammatory disease. Clones were read by immunoSEQ multiplex PCR, and TCRdb kept only the in-frame ones, dropping some. The repertoire consists of about 32,000 clones, with almost 90% occurring once and the leading ten covering about 0.72%. Sample: CD4+ T cells from PBMCs, taken before stem cell transplantation. Source of these receptors: a human donor with POMP-related autoinflammation and immune dysregulation (PRAID).

This chain connects TRBV7-9 to TRBJ1-4; no clear D. Germline assignment: CDR1 SEHNR and CDR2 FQNEAQ (reference sequence). V was cut by 5 bases and J by 0 bases, with 13 bases left in between. The length of the CDR3 is 16 residues. The CDR3 loop reads CASSPLEGSTNEKLFF. The CDR3 region has the DNA TGTGCCAGCAGCCCACTAGAGGGCTCAACTAATGAAAAACTGTTTTTT. Complete variable domain (other parts from reference TRBV7-9 and TRBJ1-4): DTGVSQNPRHKITKRGQNVTFRCDPISEHNRLYWYRQTLGQGPEFLTYFQNEAQLEKSRLLSDRFSAERPKGSFSTLEIQRTEQGDSAMYLCASSPLEGSTNEKLFFGSGTQLSVL.

The chain couples TRBV15 to TRBJ2-7, with 8 bases lining up with TRBD2. CDR3 length: 14 residues. J gave up 3 bases and V 4 bases, and 5 bases lay outside the gene matches. Looked up from germline, CDR1 is LNHNV and CDR2 is YYDKDF (reference sequence). CDR3 residues: CATSTDGGGYEQYF. The CDR3 nucleotides are TGTGCCACCAGCACCGACGGGGGGGGCTACGAGCAGTACTTC.

The chain recombines TRBV5-6 with TRBJ1-4, with D perhaps matching TRBD1 (5 bases). Germline-derived CDR1 and CDR2 are SGHDT and YYEEEE. This CDR3 has 13 amino acids. Trimming pared 0 bases from V and 7 bases from J, leaving 7 bases between. Here the CDR3 DNA reads TGTGCCAGCAGCTTGGGCCAGGGTGAAAAACTGTTTTTT. This codes for CASSLGQGEKLFF.

Only a few counts were recorded for this clone. The junction shows a germline mismatch at one end, possibly a read error. The chain couples TRBV2 to TRBJ1-6; D may be TRBD1 (6 bases). The CDR3 spans 14 residues. The germline gives CDR1 SNHLY, CDR2 FYNNEI. CDR3 coding DNA: TGTGCCAGCACCCCGGACAGCTATCATTCACCCCTCCACTTT. Protein product: CASTPDSYHSPLHF.

V and J are TRBV27 and TRBJ2-7, with 7 bases aligning to TRBD2. J was trimmed by 3 bases and V by 6 bases; bases with no gene match: 11. CDR3 length: 15 residues. Germline V gene sequence: CDR1 MNHEY, CDR2 SMNVEV (reference sequence). In DNA form, the CDR3 reads TGTGCCAGCAGCGGGGTTAGCGGGCGACACTACGAGCAGTACTTC. It is translated as CASSGVSGRHYEQYF.

The V call is TRBV5-1, the J call TRBJ2-1; D not resolved. The germline V gene encodes CDR1 SGHRS and CDR2 YFSETQ. This CDR3 has 12 residues. Trimming removed 5 bases from V and 8 bases from J, with 11 bases in between. In DNA, the CDR3 is TGCGCCAGCAGTTTCGCCGAGTATGAGCAGTTCTTC. It is translated as CASSFAEYEQFF.

This chain joins TRBV19 and TRBJ2-7; 11 bases match TRBD2. V was clipped by 3 bases and J by 1 base; unmatched bases: 2. The CDR3 is 15 amino acids. CDR1 LNHDA and CDR2 SQIVND come from the germline V gene (reference sequence). CDR3 bases: TGTGCCAGTAGTATCTCTAGCGGGGGGTCCTACGAGCAGTACTTC. Translated, it gives CASSISSGGSYEQYF.

The V call is TRBV27, the J call TRBJ1-3; 9 bases align to TRBD1. Germline trimming cut 8 bases from V and 4 bases from J; bases unmatched to any gene: 18. From germline, CDR1 is MNHEY and CDR2 SMNVEV (reference sequence). This CDR3 has 18 residues. CDR3 amino acids: CASYPRTGALPLGNTIYF. The CDR3 DNA sequence: TGTGCCAGCTACCCAAGGACAGGGGCCCTTCCTCTGGGAAACACCATATATTTT.

The J gene is TRBJ2-6, the V gene TRBV21-1; TRBD2, the table's D call, was not compared with the DNA. TRBV21-1 is a pseudogene locus. CDR3 length: 18 amino acids. CDR3 loop: CASRPVLLSRGGANVLTF. The CDR3 coding sequence is TGTGCCAGCCGCCCGGTGTTGCTGTCCCGTGGTGGGGCCAACGTCCTGACTTTC.